This entry features one TCR beta chain sequence. The trim removed 2 bases at V and 4 bases at J, leaving 8 bases unmatched. The germline V gene encodes CDR1 SGHRS and CDR2 YFSETQ. The CDR3 consists of 16 residues. The record originates from a study of blood T cell repertoires in COVID-19. Original methodology: Nucleated cell number was recorded as an estimate derived from reference gene primer amplification. Sequencing was performed with immunoSEQ multiplex PCR; in TCRdb, only in-frame clones are kept and a portion is missing. V and J calls and clone size follow that table, whereas D and trimming were derived from the DNA. The data show around 130,000 clones, with 82% seen just once and about 12% held by the top ten.

This chain joins TRBV5-1 and TRBJ2-3; the match to TRBD2 covers 9 bases. This TCR was sampled from a human donor in a cohort sampled during active COVID-19. Sequenced sample: peripheral blood. The CDR3 region is CASSLVTRGGADTQYF. In nucleotides, the CDR3 is TGCGCCAGCAGCTTAGTAACGCGGGGGGGTGCAGATACGCAGTATTTT.